This entry lists 29 T cell receptor beta chains sequenced from one sample in a study of T cells in Graves' hyperthyroidism and ophthalmopathy. Researchers took RNA transcripts and amplified the TCR beta CDR3 regions from them. RT-PCR in the first round (using the HTBI primer set) targeted the TCR CDR3. TCRdb reprocessed the multiplex PCR reads with MiXCR, giving one entry per CDR3 protein. The sample consists of about 290,000 distinct CDR3 sequences, approximately 15% of them appearing once. Input material: blood. The receptors were sampled from a woman aged 40 to 50 with Graves' hyperthyroidism.

This clonotype has at least ten counts. V gene TRBV18 combines with J gene TRBJ2-1, with TRBD1 identical over 7 bases. The CDR3 covers 15 residues. The V and J ends lost 3 bases and 9 bases, in that order; junction bases with no gene match: 11. In germline, CDR1 is KGHSH, CDR2 LQKENI. The CDR3 sequence: CASSPPRTGRGEQFF. In nucleotides, the CDR3 is TGTGCCAGCTCACCTCCACGGACAGGTAGGGGTGAGCAGTTCTTC.

This clonotype showed up many times. The chain couples TRBV2 to TRBJ2-3; D may correspond to TRBD1 or TRBD2 (5 bases each). Trimming shortened V by 0 bases and J by 2 bases, and 12 bases separated the two germline ends. CDR3 length equals 16 residues. Germline V lookup: CDR1 SNHLY, CDR2 FYNNEI. CDR3 in DNA: TGTGCCAGCAGTGAAGCTGGTTGGGGGACCACAGATACGCAGTATTTT. Its protein product is CASSEAGWGTTDTQYF.

This clonotype was observed a few times. This chain joins TRBV12-3 or TRBV12-4 and TRBJ2-7; no reliable D call. The V end lost 2 bases, the J end lost 3 bases, and 5 bases lay between the germline ends. This CDR3 spans 12 amino acids. For the CDR3, the DNA is TGTGCCAGCAGTTTACCCGACTACGAGCAGTACTTC. This gives the protein CASSLPDYEQYF.

At least ten counts were recorded for this clonotype. The chain couples TRBV6-5 to TRBJ1-5, with TRBD1 as a possible D gene (6 bases). The CDR3 runs to 14 residues. V lost 2 bases, J lost 6 bases, and 11 bases lay in between. Germline CDR1 reads MNHEY; CDR2 reads SVGAGI. For the CDR3, the DNA is TGTGCCAGCAGTTACGACGGCAGGGGTCAGCCCCAGCATTTT. Residues: CASSYDGRGQPQHF.

In this sample, this clonotype turned up many times. The chain recombines TRBV28 with TRBJ2-7, with D perhaps TRBD2 (5 bases). This CDR3 has 12 amino acids. Trimming took off 6 bases at V and 3 bases at J, with 9 bases between the two ends. Germline-derived CDR1 and CDR2 are MDHEN and SYDVKM. CDR3 nucleotides: TGTGCCAGCAGATCGGGGATCTACGAGCAGTACTTC. Its protein product is CASRSGIYEQYF.

This clonotype was detected a few times. V and J are TRBV7-6 and TRBJ2-3, with D perhaps matching TRBD2 (5 bases). Per the germline V gene, CDR1 is SGHVS and CDR2 is FNYEAQ. The CDR3 has 13 amino acids. With 1 base removed from V and 8 bases from J, the gap between germline ends came to 10 bases. The chain's CDR3 is CASSLGPGGTQYF. CDR3 DNA: TGTGCCAGCAGCTTAGGCCCAGGAGGTACGCAGTATTTT.

This clonotype appeared many times. V is TRBV29-1 and J is TRBJ2-3; D not certain. Trimming pared 3 bases from V and 0 bases from J, leaving 10 bases between. CDR1 is SQVTM and CDR2 is ANQGSEA in the germline V gene. The CDR3 runs 14 residues. For the CDR3, the DNA is TGCAGCGTTGATATCTCGTCTAGCACAGATACGCAGTATTTT. It specifies CSVDISSSTDTQYF.

The table lists this clonotype with many counts. The CDR3 bases are TGTGCCAGCAGTTTAGCAGCGGCCGAGCAGTACTTC. This sequence encodes CASSLAAAEQYF. The chain links TRBV28 to TRBJ2-7; weak D call: TRBD2 (5 bases). Per the germline V gene, CDR1 is MDHEN and CDR2 is SYDVKM. Trimming cost V 2 bases and J 6 bases, with 8 bases left between them. This CDR3 spans 12 amino acids.

This clonotype was recorded many times. This rearrangement joins TRBV12-3 or TRBV12-4 to TRBJ1-5, with 8 bases matching TRBD1. There are 15 residues in the CDR3. The V and J ends lost 2 bases and 5 bases, in that order; junction bases with no gene match: 5. This CDR3 is CASSLRTGPDQPQHF. The CDR3 DNA is TGTGCCAGCAGTTTAAGGACAGGGCCCGATCAGCCCCAGCATTTT.

Comments on this clonotype: Possible read error: a much larger clone is one base away. The chain joins TRBV6-2 or TRBV6-3 to TRBJ2-1; D is undetermined. V was shortened by 4 bases and J by 5 bases, with 15 bases between the two germline ends. Germline V lookup: CDR1 MNHEY, CDR2 SVGEGT. The CDR3 extends over 15 amino acids. As DNA, the CDR3 is TGTGCCAGCAGTTTGGTACCTCTCACCCACAATGAGCAGTTCTTC. This encodes CASSLVPLTHNEQFF.

The chain carries TRBV29-1 and TRBJ2-1; D gene unclear. The V end was cut by 4 bases, the J end by 5 bases, with 15 bases between. The length of the CDR3 is 14 residues. Germline V gene lookup returns CDR1 SQVTM and CDR2 ANQGSEA. CDR3 in DNA: TGCAGCGTTGTATCGCGAATAGCCCACAATGAGCAGTTCTTC. It yields the protein CSVVSRIAHNEQFF.

This clonotype was detected many times. The rearrangement links TRBV27 to TRBJ2-1, with TRBD1 matching over 7 bases. The CDR3 totals 13 residues. The germline V gene encodes CDR1 MNHEY and CDR2 SMNVEV (reference sequence). Unmatched junction bases numbered 4, after V lost 8 bases and J lost 3 bases. CDR3 region: CASGGQNYNEQFF. Written as DNA, the CDR3 is TGTGCCAGCGGGGGACAGAACTACAATGAGCAGTTCTTC.

This clonotype has at least ten counts. V and J are TRBV28 and TRBJ2-1, with 10 positions matching TRBD1. The germline gives CDR1 MDHEN, CDR2 SYDVKM. The CDR3 has 15 amino acids. V was pared by 3 bases and J by 8 bases, with 7 bases of the junction left unmatched. CDR3 region: CASSFETGGLDEQFF. The CDR3 coding sequence is TGTGCCAGCAGTTTCGAGACAGGGGGCTTGGATGAGCAGTTCTTC.

The chain is built from TRBV10-1 and TRBJ2-2, with D unresolved. The V gene lost 4 bases and the J gene lost 0 bases, with 9 bases spanning the gap. The CDR3 extends over 15 amino acids. Germline CDR1 and CDR2: WNHNN and SYGVQD (reference sequence). In DNA form, the CDR3 reads TGCGCCAGCAGTGGACAACTACCGAACACCGGGGAGCTGTTTTTT. Translated, it gives CASSGQLPNTGELFF.

This clonotype came up many times. CDR3 nucleotides: TGTGCCAGCAGCCGGACTAGCTGGGAGGCCACAGATACGCAGTATTTT. Amino acids: CASSRTSWEATDTQYF. V and J are TRBV3-1 and TRBJ2-3; 8 bases are shared with TRBD2. CDR3 length equals 16 residues. The trim removed 4 bases at V and 2 bases at J, leaving 8 bases unmatched. Germline CDR1 reads LGHDT; CDR2 reads YNNKEL (reference sequence).

The rearrangement uses TRBV19 and TRBJ2-5; 10 bases fit TRBD2. Germline CDR1 LNHDA, CDR2 SQIVND (reference sequence). The V segment lost 4 bases and the J segment 0 bases; nucleotides outside the gene matches: 2. The CDR3 contains 15 residues. The CDR3 DNA reads TGTGCCAGTAGTAGGACTAGCGGAGACCAAGAGACCCAGTACTTC. Amino acid sequence: CASSRTSGDQETQYF.

The rearrangement uses TRBV5-6 and TRBJ2-7; 9 nucleotides line up with TRBD1. V shed 2 bases and J 2 bases; nucleotides not matched to a gene: 8. The CDR3 spans 16 residues. Per germline, CDR1 SGHDT and CDR2 YYEEEE. The CDR3 DNA sequence: TGTGCCAGCAGCTTTACCGGAGGACAGGGGACCTACGAGCAGTACTTC. Translation gives CASSFTGGQGTYEQYF.

This clonotype was counted at least ten times. The chain uses TRBV7-9 and TRBJ1-4, with D perhaps TRBD1 (5 bases). This CDR3 spans 15 amino acids. Trimming removed 4 bases at V and 5 bases at J, with 14 bases between. CDR1 and CDR2 from the germline V gene are SEHNR and FQNEAQ (reference sequence). The CDR3 DNA is TGTGCCAGCAGCTCCGGGGCCGTGAGAAATGAAAAACTGTTTTTT. This sequence encodes CASSSGAVRNEKLFF.

This clonotype has only a few counts. V usage is TRBV24-1 and J usage is TRBJ2-1; 7 bases agree with TRBD1. CDR1 is KGHDR and CDR2 is SFDVKD in the germline V gene. With V trimmed by 2 bases and J by 5 bases, 5 bases remained unmatched. The CDR3 sequence is 15 residues long. CDR3 in amino acids: CATSDYGTANNEQFF. The CDR3 region has the DNA TGTGCCACCAGTGATTACGGGACAGCGAACAATGAGCAGTTCTTC.

This clonotype has at least ten counts. The chain recombines TRBV30 with TRBJ2-7, with TRBD2 matching over 11 bases. After removal of 3 bases from V and 6 bases from J, the junction contained 7 bases not matched to a gene. This CDR3 has 14 residues. Germline lookup yields CDR1 GTSNPN and CDR2 SVGIG (reference sequence). The CDR3 DNA reads TGTGCCTGGAGACTACTAGCGGGAGTCGGCGAGCAGTACTTC. It yields the protein CAWRLLAGVGEQYF.

This clonotype showed up just a few times. V is TRBV19 and J is TRBJ1-3; no clear D. V gave up 4 bases and J gave up 3 bases, with 13 bases separating them. The CDR3 sequence is 15 residues long. CDR1 and CDR2 (germline): LNHDA, SQIVND (reference sequence). CDR3 loop: CASSREGSNGNTIYF. DNA for the CDR3: TGTGCCAGTAGTAGGGAAGGGAGTAATGGAAACACCATATATTTT.

This clonotype was picked up many times. V usage is TRBV6-1 and J usage is TRBJ2-5, with TRBD1 identical over 9 bases. CDR3 length: 13 residues. Trimming took 7 bases from V and 4 from J; bases not matched to a gene: 4. Germline V CDR1 and CDR2: MNHNS, SASEGT. The CDR3 spells CASTPTGGETQYF. The CDR3 DNA reads TGTGCCAGCACCCCGACAGGGGGAGAGACCCAGTACTTC.

This clonotype occurred many times. The chain has TRBV28 and TRBJ1-5; 10 nucleotides match TRBD1. Germline CDR1 is MDHEN and CDR2 is SYDVKM. Losses at the gene ends were 5 bases for V and 4 bases for J; bases not matched to a gene: 8. CDR3 length: 16 residues. For the CDR3, the DNA is TGTGCCAGCAGTCCCCGGCCGGGACAGGGGAATCAGCCCCAGCATTTT. Residues: CASSPRPGQGNQPQHF. The complete variable domain, with remaining parts taken from reference TRBV28 and TRBJ1-5, reads DVKVTQSSRYLVKRTGEKVFLECVQDMDHENMFWYRQDPGLGLRLIYFSYDVKMKEKGDIPEGYSVSREKKERFSLILESASTNQTSMYLCASSPRPGQGNQPQHFGDGTRLSIL.

This clonotype was detected many times. The chain is built from TRBV7-2 and TRBJ2-2, with unresolved D. The CDR3 extends over 13 amino acids. V was trimmed by 7 bases and J by 8 bases, leaving 14 bases between them. Looked up from germline, CDR1 is SGHTA and CDR2 is FQGNSA. CDR3 protein: CASTIRMGGELFF. In nucleotides, the CDR3 is TGTGCCAGCACCATTAGGATGGGGGGGGAGCTGTTTTTT.

This clonotype has at least ten counts. The V call is TRBV6-1, the J call TRBJ1-5; perhaps TRBD1 as D (5 bases). V dropped 5 bases and J dropped 7 bases, with 12 bases sitting between them. Germline V gives CDR1 MNHNS, CDR2 SASEGT. The CDR3 has 13 amino acids. This CDR3 reads CASSYGRGQPQHF. As DNA, the CDR3 is TGTGCCAGCAGTTATGGACGGGGGCAGCCCCAGCATTTT.

The chain has TRBV19 and TRBJ2-1; no firm D call. Germline loops: CDR1 LNHDA, CDR2 SQIVND (reference sequence). The CDR3 runs to 13 residues. V was cut by 5 bases and J by 10 bases, with 15 bases left in between. DNA for the CDR3: TGTGCCAGTAGTCTACGCCCGAAGAAGGAGCAGTTCTTC. The encoded protein is CASSLRPKKEQFF. The whole variable domain, filled in from reference TRBV19 and TRBJ2-1, reads DGGITQSPKYLFRKEGQNVTLSCEQNLNHDAMYWYRQDPGQGLRLIYYSQIVNDFQKGDIAEGYSVSREKKESFPLTVTSAQKNPTAFYLCASSLRPKKEQFFGPGTRLTVL.

This clonotype has ten or more counts. The chain is built from TRBV7-8 and TRBJ1-5; D might be TRBD1 (5 bases). The CDR3 is made up of 15 amino acids. CDR1 and CDR2 (germline): SGHVS, FQNEAQ. The V end was cut by 5 bases, the J end by 7 bases, with 18 bases between. CDR3: CASSRSEGRRQPQHF. CDR3 nucleotide sequence: TGTGCCAGCAGCCGGTCGGAGGGGAGGAGGCAGCCCCAGCATTTT. Variable domain in full (rest from reference TRBV7-8 and TRBJ1-5): GAGVSQSPRYKVAKRGQDVALRCDPISGHVSLFWYQQALGQGPEFLTYFQNEAQLDKSGLPSDRFFAERPEGSVSTLKIQRTQQEDSAVYLCASSRSEGRRQPQHFGDGTRLSIL.

For this clonotype: A much larger clone lies one base from this, so it may be a read error. V gene TRBV7-9 combines with J gene TRBJ1-5; 9 nucleotides agree with TRBD1. Germline CDR1 and CDR2: SEHNR and FQNEAQ (reference sequence). The CDR3 sequence is 14 residues long. CDR3 region: CASSLGQGEQHQHF. CDR3 coding DNA: TGTGCCAGCAGCCTGGGACAGGGTGAGCAGCACCAGCATTTT.

There are many counts of this clonotype. The V call is TRBV2, the J call TRBJ2-6; possibly TRBD1 for D (5 bases). The germline CDR1 and CDR2 sequences are SNHLY and FYNNEI. V was cut by 6 bases and J by 0 bases, with 9 bases left in between. The length of the CDR3 is 15 residues. As DNA, the CDR3 is TGTGCCAGCAGCGTAAGGGGCTCTGGGGCCAACGTCCTGACTTTC. Translated, it gives CASSVRGSGANVLTF.